The T cell receptor (beta chain) described here comes from a study of T cell responses to AZD1222 COVID-19 vaccine. Regarding the study as a whole: At baseline, seropositivity was found in only a handful of AZD1222 recipients.

CDR3 size: 11 residues. Germline V gene lookup returns CDR1 SEHNR and CDR2 FQNEAQ (reference sequence). The germline V and J ends were trimmed by 5 bases and 5 bases, with 6 bases remaining between them. This table comes from immunoSEQ multiplex PCR, and its TCRdb copy is limited to in-frame clones, with some not included. The sample consists of around 180,000 clones, approximately 94% of them appearing once. As for this clone: As yet, its antigen is unknown. Other DNA sequences within the sample encode an identical CDR3.

V usage is TRBV7-9 and J usage is TRBJ1-1; unclear D gene. This receptor was identified in an adult who received the AZD1222 COVID-19 vaccine. Material: peripheral blood, obtained 28 days after the second AZD1222 dose. CDR3 in DNA: TGTGCCAGCAGCCCCGGGACTGAAGCTTTCTTT. It codes for CASSPGTEAFF.